This paragraph reports one T cell receptor (beta chain). This sample stems from a study of T cell changes during pregnancy in multiple sclerosis. CDR1 SGHTA and CDR2 FQGNSA come from the germline V gene. After removal of 5 bases from V and 8 bases from J, the junction contained 7 bases not matched to a gene. The CDR3 spans 13 residues. Produced via immunoSEQ multiplex PCR; TCRdb's table is partial and in-frame only. The sample includes about 32,000 clones, roughly 91% of them seen just once. This clonotype was obtained from a female donor with multiple sclerosis, enrolled in a pregnancy study. Source: CD4+ T cells from peripheral blood mononuclear cells, taken in the second trimester of pregnancy. The chain has TRBV7-2 and TRBJ1-1; TRBD1 agrees at 8 bases. For the CDR3, the DNA is TGTGCCAGCAGCGGGGCAGGGGGCGGGGAAGCTTTCTTT. Protein: CASSGAGGGEAFF.